This TCR beta chain originates from a study of blood T cell repertoires in COVID-19. Across the whole study: Spain, Italy and the United States supplied samples that represented acute and convalescent COVID-19. Sources were T cells, B-cell-depleted T cells, or PBMCs; the material itself was cDNA or gDNA.

Original handling: Reference gene primer amplification in the assay estimated nucleated cell counts. Here immunoSEQ multiplex PCR was the method, and the copy in TCRdb shows in-frame clones only, minus some. V and J calls and clone size are those listed in that table; D and trimming were worked out from the DNA. The table records under 80,000 clones, approximately 83% of them present only once. Germline lookup yields CDR1 SNHLY and CDR2 FYNNEI. CDR3 length equals 15 residues. Trimming took 6 bases from V and 0 from J, leaving 12 bases between them. With regard to this clone: With only one base between it and a far larger clone, this is likely a read error.

The TCR sequence derives from a human donor in a cohort sampled during active COVID-19. Sequenced input: peripheral blood. The chain couples TRBV2 to TRBJ1-5; possibly TRBD1 for D (6 bases). The CDR3 DNA reads TGTGCCAGCAGCATCCAGGGGTATAGCAATCAGCCCCAGCATTTT. Protein sequence: CASSIQGYSNQPQHF.